This TCR beta chain appears in the sequencing data of a study of PD-1 blockade in classical Hodgkin lymphoma. The data were produced by immunoSEQ multiplex PCR, yet TCRdb's version contains in-frame clones alone and is incomplete. The repertoire includes about 90,000 clones, 90% of them detected once, and 2.9% sits in the top ten. As for time point: cycle 4 day 1 (C4D1), after 5 to 7 weeks of nivolumab. Relapse was seen in all patients after autologous stem cell transplantation, and brentuximab vedotin exposure was variable. The ends were cut back, 5 bases at V and 0 bases at J, with 5 bases in the middle. The CDR3 is 12 amino acids. Germline V gene sequence: CDR1 SGHDT, CDR2 YYEEEE.

The V call is TRBV5-6, the J call TRBJ2-5; no clear D. The TCR originated in a human donor with classical Hodgkin lymphoma. The source material was peripheral blood mononuclear cells (PBMCs), sampled before the fourth cycle of nivolumab. CDR3 nucleotide sequence: TGTGCCAGCAGTCAGGACCAAGAGACCCAGTACTTC. Translation: CASSQDQETQYF.